This T cell receptor beta chain stems from a study of blood T cell repertoires in COVID-19. Study context: Whether acute or convalescent, the COVID-19 samples came from the United States, Italy and Spain. The analysed material was cDNA or gDNA that came from T cells, B-cell-depleted T cells, or PBMCs.

The length of the CDR3 is 14 residues. The germline V gene has CDR1 SGHVS and CDR2 FQNEAQ. V shed 3 bases, J shed 5 bases, and the junction held 7 bases outside the gene matches. Original processing notes: Counts of nucleated cells, estimated from reference gene primer amplification, were obtained. The repertoire was sequenced with immunoSEQ multiplex PCR; TCRdb's copy has only in-frame clones and lacks some. From that table come the V and J calls and clone size; the DNA was used to work out D and trimming. The profile shows almost 250,000 clones, more than 85% of them singletons. This clone was observed a few times.

Input material: PBMCs or T cells enriched from blood (not recorded which). This rearrangement joins TRBV7-8 to TRBJ2-7; 7 bases align to TRBD2. The sequence came from a woman aged 50 to 65 who had recovered from COVID-19. CDR3 DNA: TGTGCCAGCAGCTTGATCGAGCGGGACCACGAGCAGTACTTC. Amino acids: CASSLIERDHEQYF.